This T cell receptor (beta chain) was sequenced for a study of T cell responses to AZD1222 COVID-19 vaccine. The CDR3 is 19 amino acids. Trimming pared 6 bases from V and 0 bases from J, leaving 24 bases between. Germline lookup yields CDR1 MNHNY and CDR2 SVGAGI (reference sequence). Comments on this clone: Antigen specificity is unknown.

General observations from the study: Repertoire sampling happened only post peak T cell response.

Method: immunoSEQ multiplex PCR; TCRdb's copy keeps in-frame clones and lacks some. The sample has fewer than 150,000 clones; around 92% are singletons. The chain combines TRBV6-6 with TRBJ1-5, with D maybe TRBD1 (5 bases). The sequence was obtained from an adult who received the AZD1222 COVID-19 vaccine. Sample: peripheral blood, taken 28 days after the second AZD1222 dose. The CDR3, as DNA: TGTGCCAGCAGCCGAAGACGAACTGGGGGGACGGATAGCAATCAGCCCCAGCATTTT. Translation: CASSRRRTGGTDSNQPQHF.